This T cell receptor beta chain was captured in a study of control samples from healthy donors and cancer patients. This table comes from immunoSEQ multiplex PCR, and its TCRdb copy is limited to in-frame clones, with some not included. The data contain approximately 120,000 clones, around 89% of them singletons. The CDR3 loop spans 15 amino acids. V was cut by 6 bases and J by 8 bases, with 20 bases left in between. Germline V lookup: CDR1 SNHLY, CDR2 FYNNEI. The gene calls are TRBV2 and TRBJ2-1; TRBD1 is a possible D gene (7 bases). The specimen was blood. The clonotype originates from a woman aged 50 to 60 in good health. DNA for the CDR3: TGTGCCAGCAGATTCTCTAGGCAGGGGGGAGATGAGCAGTTCTTC. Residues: CASRFSRQGGDEQFF.